The rows below give T cell receptor beta chains drawn from one sample of a study of human T cells and chemical hapten exposure. TCRdb recomputed calls from the RACE reads with MiXCR, one row per CDR3 protein. The table records roughly 360,000 distinct CDR3 sequences, roughly 5% of them present only once. The sample in question was whole blood, obtained in connection with sensitization to the hapten diphenylcyclopropenone (DPC). All receptors derive from a woman aged 50 to 60 with alopecia areata. Some clones in this sample may be carry-over from other donors' samples. The CDR3 runs from the conserved cysteine through the conserved F or W. A D gene is named only where the DNA matches it firmly. Expanded clones are given a class, and other clones once, few, many or no size at all.

v_call: TRBV28; d_call: .; j_call: TRBJ2-3; clone_size: many; cdr3_nt: TGTGCCATTACAGGGAATGGGGATACGCAGTATTTT; cdr3_aa: CAITGNGDTQYF
v_call: TRBV20-1; d_call: TRBD2; j_call: TRBJ2-3; clone_size: many; cdr3_nt: TGCAGTGCTAGTGTACTAGCGGGAGTAGAGGATACGCAGTATTTT; cdr3_aa: CSASVLAGVEDTQYF
v_call: TRBV3-1; d_call: .; j_call: TRBJ1-3; clone_size: many; cdr3_nt: TGTGCCAGCAGCCAAAAGGGGTCCGGAAACACCATATATTTT; cdr3_aa: CASSQKGSGNTIYF
v_call: TRBV20-1; d_call: TRBD1; j_call: TRBJ2-3; clone_size: few; cdr3_nt: TGCAGTGCTAGCGACAGGGGGCCGGTAGATACGCAGTATTTT; cdr3_aa: CSASDRGPVDTQYF
v_call: TRBV28; d_call: .; j_call: TRBJ2-5; clone_size: many; cdr3_nt: TGTGCCAGCAGGTACGGCATGGAGACCCAGTACTTC; cdr3_aa: CASRYGMETQYF
v_call: TRBV29-1; d_call: .; j_call: TRBJ1-1; clone_size: .; cdr3_nt: TGCAGCGGAATACAGGGAGGGCACACTGAAGCTTTCTTT; cdr3_aa: CSGIQGGHTEAFF
v_call: TRBV14; d_call: .; j_call: TRBJ2-1; clone_size: many; cdr3_nt: TGTGCCAGCAGCCAAGTCATGGAGGGTGAGCAGTTCTTC; cdr3_aa: CASSQVMEGEQFF
v_call: TRBV29-1; d_call: .; j_call: TRBJ2-2; clone_size: many; cdr3_nt: TGCAGCGCCCTGGTGTTGGGGAGCACCGGGGAGCTGTTTTTT; cdr3_aa: CSALVLGSTGELFF
v_call: TRBV11-3; d_call: .; j_call: TRBJ2-1; clone_size: many; cdr3_nt: TGTGCCAGCAGCTTAGCTTCTTCCAGGAGTAATGAGCAGTTCTTC; cdr3_aa: CASSLASSRSNEQFF
v_call: TRBV3-1; d_call: TRBD2; j_call: TRBJ2-3; clone_size: .; cdr3_nt: TGTGCCAGCAGGACTAGCGGGTCGGGGACAGATACGCAGTATTTT; cdr3_aa: CASRTSGSGTDTQYF
v_call: TRBV27; d_call: .; j_call: TRBJ2-7; clone_size: many; cdr3_nt: TGTGCCAGCAGTTTAACGGGACTTATAGGGGGGCAGTACTTC; cdr3_aa: CASSLTGLIGGQYF
v_call: TRBV7-2; d_call: TRBD1; j_call: TRBJ2-4; clone_size: .; cdr3_nt: TGTGCCAGCAGCTCGACAGGGAATAAAAACATTCAGTACTTC; cdr3_aa: CASSSTGNKNIQYF
v_call: TRBV11-2; d_call: TRBD2; j_call: TRBJ2-1; clone_size: few; cdr3_nt: TGTGCCAGCAGCTTTAGGGAGCGGGACGGCGACAATGAGCAGTTCTTC; cdr3_aa: CASSFRERDGDNEQFF
v_call: TRBV29-1; d_call: .; j_call: TRBJ2-5; clone_size: many; cdr3_nt: TGCAGCGTCGGGTCCTCAGAGACCCAGTACTTC; cdr3_aa: CSVGSSETQYF
v_call: TRBV4-1; d_call: .; j_call: TRBJ1-6; clone_size: many; cdr3_nt: TGCGCCAGCAAGATTTCACCGAGCTCCTATAATTCACCCCTCCACTTT; cdr3_aa: CASKISPSSYNSPLHF
v_call: TRBV12-3/TRBV12-4; d_call: .; j_call: TRBJ1-3; clone_size: many; cdr3_nt: TGTGCCAGCAATGGCCGGGACCTCGGAAACACCATATATTTT; cdr3_aa: CASNGRDLGNTIYF
v_call: TRBV15; d_call: TRBD1; j_call: TRBJ1-1; clone_size: many; cdr3_nt: TGTGCCACCAGCCAAGGACAGGGGACGCCTGAAGCTTTCTTT; cdr3_aa: CATSQGQGTPEAFF
v_call: TRBV29-1; d_call: .; j_call: TRBJ2-7; clone_size: many; cdr3_nt: TGCAGCGTTGAGGGCCGGGACGCAACCTACGGCGGGCAGTACTTC; cdr3_aa: CSVEGRDATYGGQYF